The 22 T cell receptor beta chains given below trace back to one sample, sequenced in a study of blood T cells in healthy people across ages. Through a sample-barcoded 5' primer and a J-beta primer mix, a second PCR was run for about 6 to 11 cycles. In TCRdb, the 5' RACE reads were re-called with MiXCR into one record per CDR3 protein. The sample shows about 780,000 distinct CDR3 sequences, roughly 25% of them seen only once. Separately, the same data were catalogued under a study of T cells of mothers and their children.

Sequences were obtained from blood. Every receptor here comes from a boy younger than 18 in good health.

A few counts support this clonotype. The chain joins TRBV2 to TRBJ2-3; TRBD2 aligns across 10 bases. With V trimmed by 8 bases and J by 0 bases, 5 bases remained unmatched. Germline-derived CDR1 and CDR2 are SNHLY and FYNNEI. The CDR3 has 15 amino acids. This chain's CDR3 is CASSTSGASTDTQYF. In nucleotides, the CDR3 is TGTGCCAGCTCCACTAGCGGGGCTAGCACAGATACGCAGTATTTT.

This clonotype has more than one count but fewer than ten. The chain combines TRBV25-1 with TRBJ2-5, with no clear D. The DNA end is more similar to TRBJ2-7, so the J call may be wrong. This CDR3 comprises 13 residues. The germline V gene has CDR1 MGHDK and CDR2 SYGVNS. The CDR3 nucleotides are TGTGCCAGCAACCCCGAATGGTCCTACGAGCAGTACTTC. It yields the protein CASNPEWSYEQYF.

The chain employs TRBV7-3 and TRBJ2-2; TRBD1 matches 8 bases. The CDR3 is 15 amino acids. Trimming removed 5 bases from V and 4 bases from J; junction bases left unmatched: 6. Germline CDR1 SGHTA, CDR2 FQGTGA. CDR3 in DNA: TGTGCCAGCAGCCCGGGACAGGCAGGCACCGGGGAGCTGTTTTTT. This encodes CASSPGQAGTGELFF.

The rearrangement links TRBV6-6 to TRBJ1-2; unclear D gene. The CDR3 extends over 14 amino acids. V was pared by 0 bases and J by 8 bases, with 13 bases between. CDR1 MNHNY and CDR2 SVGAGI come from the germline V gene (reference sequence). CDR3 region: CASSYSLDAAGYTF. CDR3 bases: TGTGCCAGCAGTTACTCCCTGGACGCGGCAGGCTACACCTTC.

CDR3 residues: CSAILAGVKTTQYF. In nucleotides, the CDR3 is TGCAGTGCTATCTTAGCGGGGGTAAAGACTACGCAGTATTTT. This chain links TRBV20-1 with TRBJ2-3, with TRBD2 matching 9 bases. V lost 4 bases, J lost 8 bases, and 10 bases stayed unmatched. Germline V lookup: CDR1 DFQATT, CDR2 SNEGSKA (reference sequence). The CDR3 spans 14 residues.

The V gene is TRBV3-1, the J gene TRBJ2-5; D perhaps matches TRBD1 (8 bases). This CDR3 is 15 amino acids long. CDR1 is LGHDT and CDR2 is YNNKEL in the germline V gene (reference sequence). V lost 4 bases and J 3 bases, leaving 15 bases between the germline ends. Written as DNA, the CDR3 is TGTGCCAGCAGCCCATACAGGGGGGGAAAAGAGACCCAGTACTTC. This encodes CASSPYRGGKETQYF.

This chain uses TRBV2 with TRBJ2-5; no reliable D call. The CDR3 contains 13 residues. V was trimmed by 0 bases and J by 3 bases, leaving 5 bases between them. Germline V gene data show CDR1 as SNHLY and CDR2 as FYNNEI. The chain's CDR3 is CASSEAREETQYF. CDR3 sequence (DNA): TGTGCCAGCAGTGAAGCCCGGGAAGAGACCCAGTACTTC. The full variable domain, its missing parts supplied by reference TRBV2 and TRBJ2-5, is EPEVTQTPSHQVTQMGQEVILRCVPISNHLYFYWYRQILGQKVEFLVSFYNNEISEKSEIFDDQFSVERPDGSNFTLKIRSTKLEDSAMYFCASSEAREETQYFGPGTRLLVL.

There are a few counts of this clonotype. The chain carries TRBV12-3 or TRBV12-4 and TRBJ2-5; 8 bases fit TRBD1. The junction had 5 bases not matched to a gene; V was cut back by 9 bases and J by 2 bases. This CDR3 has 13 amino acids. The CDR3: CASTTGAQETQYF. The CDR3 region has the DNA TGTGCCAGTACGACAGGGGCACAAGAGACCCAGTACTTC.

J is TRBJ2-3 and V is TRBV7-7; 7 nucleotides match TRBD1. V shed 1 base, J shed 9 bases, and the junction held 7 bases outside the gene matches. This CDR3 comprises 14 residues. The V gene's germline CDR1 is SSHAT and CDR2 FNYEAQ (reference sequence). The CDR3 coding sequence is TGTGCCAGCAGCTTAGAAGGTCGGACAGGCACGCAGTATTTT. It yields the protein CASSLEGRTGTQYF.

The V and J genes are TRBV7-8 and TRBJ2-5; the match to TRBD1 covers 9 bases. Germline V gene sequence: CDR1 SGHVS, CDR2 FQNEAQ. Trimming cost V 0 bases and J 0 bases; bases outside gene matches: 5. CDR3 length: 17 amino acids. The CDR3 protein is CASSLAGTGTYQETQYF. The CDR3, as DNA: TGTGCCAGCAGCTTAGCCGGGACAGGGACCTACCAAGAGACCCAGTACTTC.

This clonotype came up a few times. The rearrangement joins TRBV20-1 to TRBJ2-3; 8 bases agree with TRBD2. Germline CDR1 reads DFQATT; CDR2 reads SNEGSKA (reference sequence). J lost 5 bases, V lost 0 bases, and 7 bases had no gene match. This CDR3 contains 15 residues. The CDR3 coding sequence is TGCAGTGCTAGAGATTTCGGGGGGGCGAAAGATACGCAGTATTTT. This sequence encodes CSARDFGGAKDTQYF.

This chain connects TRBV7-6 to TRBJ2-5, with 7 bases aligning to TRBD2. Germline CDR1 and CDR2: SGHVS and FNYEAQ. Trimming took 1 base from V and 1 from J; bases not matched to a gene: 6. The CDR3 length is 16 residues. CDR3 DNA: TGTGCCAGCAGCTTAGACGCTAGCGGTTCCCAAGAGACCCAGTACTTC. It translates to CASSLDASGSQETQYF. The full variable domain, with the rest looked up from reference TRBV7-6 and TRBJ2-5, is GAGVSQSPRYKVTKRGQDVALRCDPISGHVSLYWYRQALGQGPEFLTYFNYEAQQDKSGLPNDRFSAERPEGSISTLTIQRTEQRDSAMYRCASSLDASGSQETQYFGPGTRLLVL.

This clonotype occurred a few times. The chain's CDR3 is CASSSRASGEQYF. CDR3 sequence (DNA): TGTGCCAGCAGCTCCCGGGCTAGCGGCGAGCAGTACTTC. The J gene is TRBJ2-7, the V gene TRBV7-3; 7 nucleotides line up with TRBD2. The CDR3 is 13 residues long. V was pared by 4 bases and J by 6 bases, with 6 bases of the junction left unmatched. The germline gives CDR1 SGHTA, CDR2 FQGTGA.

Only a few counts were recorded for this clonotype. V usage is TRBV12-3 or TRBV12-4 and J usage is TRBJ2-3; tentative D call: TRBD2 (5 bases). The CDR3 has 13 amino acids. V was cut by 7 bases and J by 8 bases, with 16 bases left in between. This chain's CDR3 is CASNSGRRGTQYF. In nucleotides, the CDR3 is TGTGCCAGCAATTCTGGGAGACGGGGTACGCAGTATTTT.

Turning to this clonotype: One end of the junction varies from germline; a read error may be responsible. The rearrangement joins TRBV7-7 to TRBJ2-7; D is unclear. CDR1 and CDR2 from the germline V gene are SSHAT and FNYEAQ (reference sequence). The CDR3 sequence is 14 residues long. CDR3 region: CASSLGGMCCLEYF. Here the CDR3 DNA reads TGTGCTAGCAGCTTAGGCGGCATGTGCTGTCTTGAGTACTTC.

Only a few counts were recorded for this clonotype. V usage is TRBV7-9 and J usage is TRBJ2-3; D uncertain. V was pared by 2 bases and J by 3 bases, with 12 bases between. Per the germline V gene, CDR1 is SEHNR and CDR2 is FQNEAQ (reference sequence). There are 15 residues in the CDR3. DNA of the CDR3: TGTGCCAGCAGCTTAAGGTCGTCAGGAACAGATACGCAGTATTTT. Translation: CASSLRSSGTDTQYF.

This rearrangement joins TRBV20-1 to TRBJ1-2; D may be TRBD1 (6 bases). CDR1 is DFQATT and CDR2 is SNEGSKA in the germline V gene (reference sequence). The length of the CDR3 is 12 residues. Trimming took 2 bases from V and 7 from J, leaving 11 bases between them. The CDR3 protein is CSARQGISGYTF. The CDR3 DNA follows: TGCAGTGCTAGACAGGGGATCTCTGGCTACACCTTC.

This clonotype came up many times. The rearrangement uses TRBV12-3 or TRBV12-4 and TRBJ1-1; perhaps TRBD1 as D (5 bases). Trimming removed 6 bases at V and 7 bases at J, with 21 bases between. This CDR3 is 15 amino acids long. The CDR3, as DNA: TGTGCCAGCAGCCTCCTCGGCGAGTTGGGGCTTGAAGCTTTCTTT. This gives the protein CASSLLGELGLEAFF.

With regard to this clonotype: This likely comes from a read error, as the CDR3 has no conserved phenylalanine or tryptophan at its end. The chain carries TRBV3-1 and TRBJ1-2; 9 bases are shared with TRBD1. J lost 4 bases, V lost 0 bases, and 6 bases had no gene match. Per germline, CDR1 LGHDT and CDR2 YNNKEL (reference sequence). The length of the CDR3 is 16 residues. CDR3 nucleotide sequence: TGTGCCAGCAGCCAAGATAGAGGGGGACAGGGCTATGGCTACACCCTC. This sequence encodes CASSQDRGGQGYGYTL.

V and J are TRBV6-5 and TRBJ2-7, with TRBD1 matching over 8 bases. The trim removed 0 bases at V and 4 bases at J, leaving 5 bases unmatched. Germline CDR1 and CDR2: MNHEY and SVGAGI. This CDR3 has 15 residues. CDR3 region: CASSYSDRGGYEQYF. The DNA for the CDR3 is TGTGCCAGCAGTTACTCCGACAGGGGAGGTTACGAGCAGTACTTC.

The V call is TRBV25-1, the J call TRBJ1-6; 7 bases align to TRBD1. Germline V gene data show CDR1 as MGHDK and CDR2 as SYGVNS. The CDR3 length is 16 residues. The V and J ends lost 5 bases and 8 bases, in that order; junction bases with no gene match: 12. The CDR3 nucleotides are TGTGCCAGCAGTCAGACGAGGGGGCGCGTTTATTCACCCCTCCACTTT. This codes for CASSQTRGRVYSPLHF.

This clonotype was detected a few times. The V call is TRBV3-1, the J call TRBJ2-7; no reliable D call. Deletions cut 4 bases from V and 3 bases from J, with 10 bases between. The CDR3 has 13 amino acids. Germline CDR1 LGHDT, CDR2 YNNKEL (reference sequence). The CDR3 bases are TGTGCCAGCAGCCCTGGGGTTCGCTACGAGCAGTACTTC. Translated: CASSPGVRYEQYF.